The entry below gives a single T cell receptor beta chain sequence along with its context. Its antigen is unknown. It has no much larger one-base neighbor in the sample; base qualities were not kept. The immunoSEQ hsTCRB v3.0 assay was used at survey level resolution to sequence the TRB variable region. The target sequencing depth for TRB was roughly 40,000-55,000 T-cell genomes per sample. An Illumina MiSeq with a v3 150-cycle kit was used to sequence the pooled TRB libraries. In the source study's methods: Analysis of repertoires was carried out in R inside a reproducible Nextflow workflow spanning QC, data transformation and analysis. LymphoSeq2, an R package for exploring AIRR-Seq data, was used to implement the custom analyses. Four samples yielding fewer than 5000 total TRB sequences were excluded, leaving 150 to 200 analyzed HIV repertoires. Among the roughly 200 retained HIV repertoires, 55 to 60 were collected before ART initiation and approximately 130 after ART initiation. Each repertoire was downsampled to 5000 TRB nucleotide sequences, and summary statistics were averaged across 100 downsampling iterations. Only TRB sequences with CDR3 regions of at least seven amino acids were retained for analysis. Diversity was measured with a Shannon entropy-derived clonality score and the Gini coefficient. Repertoire networks linked the top 5000 CDR3 amino acid sequences whenever two sequences differed by an edit distance of one. Antigen specificity groups and MHC restriction were predicted for TRB CDR3 amino acid sequences with GLIPH2. To flag known CMV, EBV, HIV or tissue antigen associations, CDR3 amino acid sequences were matched against VDJdb and McPAS-TCR. Pre-ART, post-ART and control groups were compared with Wilcoxon signed-rank tests and Holm-Bonferroni correction. Imported from immuneACCESS, the table was reduced by TCRdb to in-frame sequences with V and J called. These copies leave out some clones; in studies compared against another copy, an unresolved V gene accounts for under half, and the cause of the remainder is not known. V, J and clone size derive from that table, while D and trimming were established from the DNA sequence. The sample has under 45,000 clones on record, approximately 85% of them singletons. The ten largest account for approximately 6% of the sample.

Inclusion was restricted to participants for whom at least one PBMC sample before ART initiation and at least two post-ART samples were available. Treatment was received in the United States of America by all participants with HIV. Cryopreserved samples of about 0.95-11 million PBMC were thawed and washed before DNA extraction. At the time of the earliest PBMC sample, participants with HIV were aged between 23 and 54 years. Each participant contributed PBMC samples from 1-4 timepoints before ART initiation and 2-8 timepoints after ART initiation, with a median of 7 samples. For every participant, serial HIV viral load, CD4+ T-cell count, ART history and demographic data were obtained. Genomic DNA was extracted from unsorted PBMC with a Qiagen kit on a QIAcube, processed in batches of 12 samples. This sample was included in a study of long-term antiretroviral therapy in people with HIV (dated by TCRdb to 2022 to 2024). Notes on the research overall: Collection of the earliest samples took place about a decade ahead of the 2015 WHO recommendation for immediate ART, at a time when ART was typically delayed until CD4 counts fell. Test extractions of a monoclonal T-cell line alongside 30 to 35 polyclonal samples showed no cross-contamination during QIAcube processing. The cohort contributed about 200 cryopreserved PBMC samples from 30 adults with confirmed HIV infection, collected serially over a mean of 6 years (range 1-12). A retrospective serial study tested whether ART initiation and durable HIV suppression were associated with changes in peripheral blood TRB repertoire composition and diversity. Among the 30 or so participants with HIV, approximately 10 were female.

Broader findings and caveats from the paper: Limited PBMC availability meant only the TCR beta chain was sequenced, without alpha chain pairing. Unsorted PBMC were profiled instead of sorted CD4+ and CD8+ T cells because pre-ART samples had limited cell numbers. A significant increase in TRB diversity was found to be associated with ART initiation, although TRB diversity was observed to remain significantly below that of transplant donor controls even after long-term ART. At every time point, the repertoire was dominated by expanded TRB clones first identified before ART initiation, although this dominance fluctuated and, in many PLHIV, declined after ART. The samples span the years 2004 to 2017, and the ART regimens used may be less effective than current regimens. Inferences about post-ART repertoire changes were limited because no data were available on ART adherence, viral resistance or therapy changes. Narrower CDR3 length ranges were observed in HIV repertoires than in controls, and an antigen-experienced repertoire with only a slight naive shift after ART was suggested by the network structure.

From its cysteine to its phenylalanine, the CDR3 spans 16 amino acids. The only DNA kept is the CDR3, 48 bases in frame from the first base. The CDR1 and CDR2 encoded by the germline V gene (reference sequence) are MNHEY and SMNVEV. V is pared back by 2 bases and J by 3 bases, with 14 bases lying between the germline termini. The receptor was derived from a woman in her 50s with HIV. The sequencing used unsorted PBMCs, collected 3.1 years after starting antiretroviral therapy. The sequence is built from TRBV27 and TRBJ1-5; no D gene call is confident. The CDR3 here reads CASSLGGYQNNQPQHF. The nucleotides are TGTGCCAGCAGTTTAGGAGGGTACCAGAACAATCAGCCCCAGCATTTT.